These T cell receptor beta chains were read from a single sample in a study of T cell changes during pregnancy in multiple sclerosis. Only in-frame clones appear in the TCRdb table, and some are missing; sequencing was by immunoSEQ multiplex PCR. The sample consists of under 65,000 clones, around 94% of them appearing once. Sequencing used CD8+ T cells from peripheral blood mononuclear cells, obtained after pregnancy. The receptor set was obtained from a female donor with multiple sclerosis, enrolled in a pregnancy study. Each CDR3 is given with its conserved first and last residue. The D gene is left open where the match is weak. Clone sizes are given selectively: once, few, many, or a class where the clone is expanded.

V gene	CDR3 length	clone size	J gene	D gene	CDR3 DNA	CDR3 protein
TRBV18	17	-	TRBJ1-2	TRBD1	TGTGCCAGCTCCCCAACATTAACGGGACAGGAGAACTATGGCTACACCTTC	CASSPTLTGQENYGYTF
TRBV15	20	-	TRBJ2-2	TRBD2	TGTGCCACCAGCAGCACAATTATAGGGACTAGCGGATCCCTGTCCGGGGAGCTGTTTTTT	CATSSTIIGTSGSLSGELFF
TRBV6-5	12	-	TRBJ2-7	-	TGTGCCAGCTTAGACAGCAGCTACGAGCAGTACTTC	CASLDSSYEQYF
TRBV6-5	14	-	TRBJ2-1	-	TGTGCCAGCAGTTACAGCGCGACCTACAATGAGCAGTTCTTC	CASSYSATYNEQFF
TRBV19	15	-	TRBJ1-5	-	TGTGCCAGTACCCAGGACAGCCCTAGCAATCAGCCCCAGCATTTT	CASTQDSPSNQPQHF
TRBV7-6	15	-	TRBJ1-5	-	TGTGCCAGCAGCGGAGGGAGGGAAAAGAGTCAGCCCCAGCATTTT	CASSGGREKSQPQHF
TRBV2	15	-	TRBJ2-1	-	TGTGCCAGCAGTGAAACAGGGCCTTTTGCCAATGAGCAGTTCTTC	CASSETGPFANEQFF
TRBV18	15	once	TRBJ2-2	-	TGTGCCAGCTCACCCCTCGCGGTCCGCACCGGGGAGCTGTTTTTT	CASSPLAVRTGELFF
TRBV9	15	-	TRBJ2-4	-	TGTGCCAGCAGCCCAGAACAGCTAGCCAAAAACATTCAGTACTTC	CASSPEQLAKNIQYF
TRBV2	13	-	TRBJ1-2	-	TGTGCCAGCAGTGAACAGACTAACTATGGCTACACCTTC	CASSEQTNYGYTF
TRBV19	11	-	TRBJ1-1	TRBD1	TGTGCCAGCACAGGGGTCACTGAAGCTTTCTTT	CASTGVTEAFF
TRBV18	14	few	TRBJ1-2	-	TGTGCCAGCTCACCACCGGACAGCGTCTATGGCTACACCTTC	CASSPPDSVYGYTF
TRBV7-6	16	once	TRBJ2-2	TRBD2	TGTGCCAGCAGCTTGTTCAGGCGGGGGATTTTAGGGGAGCTGTTTTTT	CASSLFRRGILGELFF
TRBV27	17	-	TRBJ1-4	-	TGTGCCAGCAGTTTATCACAACAGGGAACAACTAATGAAAAACTGTTTTTT	CASSLSQQGTTNEKLFF
TRBV10-3	14	once	TRBJ2-7	TRBD2	TGTGCCATCAGTATCGGGACTAGGGCCTACGAGCAGTACTTC	CAISIGTRAYEQYF
TRBV6-5	14	-	TRBJ2-5	TRBD1	TGTGCCAGCAGTTACGTGACAGGGGTGGAGACCCAGTACTTC	CASSYVTGVETQYF
TRBV7-9	12	-	TRBJ1-1	TRBD1	TGTGCCAGCAGCTTAGAGGGGGCTGGAGCTTTCTTT	CASSLEGAGAFF
TRBV5-8	16	-	TRBJ2-3	TRBD2	TGTGCCAGCGGATCGGTGGCGGGAGGGAAGGCAGATACGCAGTATTTT	CASGSVAGGKADTQYF
TRBV30	14	-	TRBJ2-3	TRBD2	TGTGCCTGGAGTGTGGCGGGAGTTCAAGATACGCAGTATTTT	CAWSVAGVQDTQYF
TRBV27	15	-	TRBJ1-2	-	TGTGCCAGCAGTTGGTCAGGCGACGCTAACTATGGCTACACCTTC	CASSWSGDANYGYTF
TRBV4-1	19	-	TRBJ1-3	TRBD1	TGCGCCAGCAGCCAAGATATAACAGGGGTACGTGCGCCTGGAAACACCATATATTTT	CASSQDITGVRAPGNTIYF
TRBV9	13	-	TRBJ1-1	TRBD1	TGTGCCAGCAGTAGGACAGGGAACACTGAAGCTTTCTTT	CASSRTGNTEAFF
TRBV5-6	13	-	TRBJ2-7	-	TGTGCCAGCAGCTTGGCCAGCCGCGGCGAGCAGTACTTC	CASSLASRGEQYF
TRBV27	16	-	TRBJ2-5	TRBD2	TGTGCCAGCAGTTCCCGGGAAGCGGGAGACCCAGAGACCCAGTACTTC	CASSSREAGDPETQYF
TRBV6-1	16	-	TRBJ2-7	TRBD1	TGTGCCAGCAGTGAAAACAGGGGATGGTGGAACTACGAGCAGTACTTC	CASSENRGWWNYEQYF
TRBV6-1	15	-	TRBJ1-2	TRBD1	TGTGCCAGCAGTCCCGGGACAGGGGGTATTTATGGCTACACCTTC	CASSPGTGGIYGYTF
TRBV28	16	-	TRBJ1-1	-	TGTGCCAGCAGTTTAGAGGCGGGGGCAATGAACACTGAAGCTTTCTTT	CASSLEAGAMNTEAFF
TRBV5-1	18	-	TRBJ2-7	TRBD2	TGCGCCAGCAGCTTGGCACTAGCGGGCCAGAGTCGGGACTACGAGCAGTACTTC	CASSLALAGQSRDYEQYF
TRBV7-9	16	-	TRBJ1-1	-	TGTGCCAGCAGCTTAGTAGGGGGGGGAGAGGACACTGAAGCTTTCTTT	CASSLVGGGEDTEAFF
TRBV19	15	once	TRBJ1-1	-	TGTGCCAGTAGAAAGATCCGGGACATAAACACTGAAGCTTTCTTT	CASRKIRDINTEAFF
TRBV29-1	14	once	TRBJ1-5	-	TGCAGCGTTGTAAAGTGGCAGATGAATCAGCCCCAGCATTTT	CSVVKWQMNQPQHF
TRBV18	15	-	TRBJ2-1	-	TGTGCCAGCTCACCTAAACAGTACCTGAACAATGAGCAGTTCTTC	CASSPKQYLNNEQFF
TRBV29-1	17	-	TRBJ2-1	TRBD1	TGCAGCGTTGAAGAGGGGACAGGGTCGGGCTCCTACAATGAGCAGTTCTTC	CSVEEGTGSGSYNEQFF
TRBV27	13	-	TRBJ2-7	TRBD2	TGTGCCAGCAGTTCAAGCGGGAGGGACGAGCAGTACTTC	CASSSSGRDEQYF
TRBV27	15	-	TRBJ2-7	TRBD2	TGTGCCAGCAGTTCCGGGACTAGCGGCGACCGGGAGCAGTACTTC	CASSSGTSGDREQYF
TRBV5-6	14	once	TRBJ2-7	-	TGTGCCAGCAGCTTGAGTGTCAGATACTACGAGCAGTACTTC	CASSLSVRYYEQYF
TRBV4-3	18	-	TRBJ2-1	TRBD2	TGCGCCAGCAGCCAAGAACTAGCGGGAGGGAGCTCCTACAATGAGCAGTTCTTC	CASSQELAGGSSYNEQFF
TRBV27	13	-	TRBJ1-5	-	TGTGCCAGCAGTTTACGAGCTAATCAGCCCCAGCATTTT	CASSLRANQPQHF
TRBV5-4	14	-	TRBJ2-7	TRBD1	TGTGCCAGCAGCCCGGGACAGGGATCGGACGAGCAGTACTTC	CASSPGQGSDEQYF
TRBV4-1	15	-	TRBJ1-5	-	TGCGCCAGCAGCCAAGTAAGCAACGGCAATCAGCCCCAGCATTTT	CASSQVSNGNQPQHF
TRBV7-2	12	-	TRBJ1-2	TRBD1	TGTGCCAGCAGTTTGACAGGGTATGGCTACACCTTC	CASSLTGYGYTF
TRBV27	14	-	TRBJ2-7	TRBD1	TGTGCCAGCAGTGCGTGGACAGGGGCCGACGAGCAGTACTTC	CASSAWTGADEQYF
TRBV19	13	-	TRBJ2-7	-	TGTGCCAGTAGTATTTCTCAGGTAGACGAGCAGTACTTC	CASSISQVDEQYF
TRBV29-1	16	once	TRBJ2-1	TRBD2	TGCAGCGTGGGGGGACTAGCGGGAGGCCTTTACAATGAGCAGTTCTTC	CSVGGLAGGLYNEQFF
TRBV4-2	14	-	TRBJ2-1	-	TGTGCCAGCAGCCAAGATAGCCTCGTCTGGGAGCAGTTCTTC	CASSQDSLVWEQFF
TRBV28	14	-	TRBJ1-1	-	TGTGCCAGCAGTATACTAACCACGGGTACTGAAGCTTTCTTT	CASSILTTGTEAFF
TRBV2	15	-	TRBJ2-5	TRBD1	TGTGCCAGCAGTGGTGGTACAGGGGGCGCCGAGACCCAGTACTTC	CASSGGTGGAETQYF
TRBV4-1	13	-	TRBJ2-7	-	TGCGCCAGCAGCCAAGATAACTATTACGAGCAGTACTTC	CASSQDNYYEQYF
TRBV5-1	16	once	TRBJ1-3	-	TGCGCCAGCAGCTTGGATCCTAACTACTCTGGAAACACCATATATTTT	CASSLDPNYSGNTIYF